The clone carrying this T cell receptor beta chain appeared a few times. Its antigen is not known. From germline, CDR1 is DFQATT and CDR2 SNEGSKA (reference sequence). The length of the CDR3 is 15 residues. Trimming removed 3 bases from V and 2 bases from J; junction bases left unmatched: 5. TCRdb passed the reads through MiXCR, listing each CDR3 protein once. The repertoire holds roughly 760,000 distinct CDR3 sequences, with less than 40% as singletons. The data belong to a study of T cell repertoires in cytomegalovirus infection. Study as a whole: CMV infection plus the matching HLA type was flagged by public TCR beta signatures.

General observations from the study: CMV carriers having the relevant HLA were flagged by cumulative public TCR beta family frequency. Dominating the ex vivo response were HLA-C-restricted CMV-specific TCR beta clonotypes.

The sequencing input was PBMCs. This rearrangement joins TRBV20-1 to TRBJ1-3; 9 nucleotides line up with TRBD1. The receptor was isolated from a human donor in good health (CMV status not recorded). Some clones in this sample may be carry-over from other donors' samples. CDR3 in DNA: TGCAGTGCTAGCCCGACAGGGGGAACTGGAAACACCATATATTTT. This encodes CSASPTGGTGNTIYF.